These 16 T cell receptor beta chains were all obtained from the same sample, sequenced in a study of T cells in localized non-small cell lung cancer. Clones were sequenced by immunoSEQ multiplex PCR, and TCRdb holds only the in-frame ones, with some missing. The data hold fewer than 1,500 clones, with 33% observed a single time. The input for sequencing was lung tumor tissue, taken before any cancer treatment. Receptors were obtained from a man aged 35 to 69 with stage II lung adenocarcinoma.

This clone was seen a few times. The chain couples TRBV6-8 to TRBJ1-1; 10 bases map to TRBD1. V was clipped by 6 bases and J by 0 bases; unmatched bases: 7. From germline, CDR1 is MNHGY and CDR2 SAAAGT. The CDR3 consists of 16 residues. The CDR3 sequence: CASSGDRGRVNTEAFF. Here the CDR3 DNA reads TGTGCCAGCAGCGGGGACAGGGGACGAGTGAACACTGAAGCTTTCTTT.

This chain links TRBV10-2 with TRBJ2-7; TRBD2 might be the D (6 bases). The CDR3 has 13 residues. Deletions cut 6 bases from V and 0 bases from J, with 9 bases between. Looked up from germline, CDR1 is WSHSY and CDR2 is SAAADI. The CDR3 is CASSRGSSYEQYF. As DNA, the CDR3 is TGCGCCAGCAGCCGGGGGAGCTCCTACGAGCAGTACTTC.

The chain recombines TRBV29-1 with TRBJ1-2; 10 nucleotides line up with TRBD1. The CDR3 length is 14 residues. CDR1 is SQVTM and CDR2 is ANQGSEA in the germline V gene. After removal of 5 bases from V and 7 bases from J, the junction contained 10 bases not matched to a gene. CDR3 sequence reads: CSVLGGQGSLGYTF. The CDR3 region has the DNA TGCAGCGTTCTTGGGGGACAGGGGTCCCTTGGCTACACCTTC.

This clone showed up just a few times. The CDR3: CAWGSWGAAYEQYF. The CDR3 DNA reads as TGTGCCTGGGGGTCCTGGGGGGCGGCCTACGAGCAGTACTTC. V is TRBV30 and J is TRBJ2-7; D might be TRBD1 or TRBD2, each matching 6 bases. The CDR3 is made up of 14 amino acids. Trimming took off 5 bases at V and 2 bases at J, with 16 bases between the two ends. Germline V CDR1 and CDR2: GTSNPN, SVGIG (reference sequence).

The chain uses TRBV6-8 and TRBJ2-1, with 10 nucleotides matching TRBD2. The germline CDR1 and CDR2 sequences are MNHGY and SAAAGT. The CDR3 has 15 residues. V gave up 4 bases and J gave up 10 bases; unmatched junction bases: 10. The CDR3 here is CASSWDIAGGAEQFF. The CDR3 bases are TGTGCCAGCAGTTGGGATATAGCGGGAGGAGCCGAGCAGTTCTTC.

The V call is TRBV19, the J call TRBJ1-5; no definite D call. V lost 5 bases to trimming and J lost 5 bases, with 10 bases between them. Germline V lookup: CDR1 LNHDA, CDR2 SQIVND (reference sequence). The CDR3 loop spans 13 amino acids. This chain's CDR3 is CASSPDGYQPQHF. CDR3 in DNA: TGTGCCAGTAGTCCTGACGGTTATCAGCCCCAGCATTTT.

The chain has TRBV19 and TRBJ2-1; 7 bases are shared with TRBD2. The CDR3 is 16 amino acids. The ends lost 1 base at V and 0 bases at J; junction bases unmatched: 3. Germline assignment: CDR1 LNHDA and CDR2 SQIVND (reference sequence). CDR3 protein: CASSIGGGSSYNEQFF. The CDR3 nucleotides read TGTGCCAGTAGTATAGGGGGCGGGAGCTCCTACAATGAGCAGTTCTTC.

V gene TRBV5-1 combines with J gene TRBJ2-2; TRBD2 agrees at 7 bases. The V segment lost 1 base and the J segment 1 base; nucleotides outside the gene matches: 1. Looked up from germline, CDR1 is SGHRS and CDR2 is YFSETQ. The length of the CDR3 is 15 residues. CDR3 sequence: CASSLWEGNTGELFF. In DNA form, the CDR3 reads TGCGCCAGCAGCTTGTGGGAGGGGAACACCGGGGAGCTGTTTTTT. Filled out from reference TRBV5-1 and TRBJ2-2, the complete variable domain reads KAGVTQTPRYLIKTRGQQVTLSCSPISGHRSVSWYQQTPGQGLQFLFEYFSETQRNKGNFPGRFSGRQFSNSRSEMNVSTLELGDSALYLCASSLWEGNTGELFFGEGSRLTVL.

The chain uses TRBV18 and TRBJ1-1; D is undetermined. The CDR3 totals 13 residues. V lost 4 bases and J lost 1, with 7 bases in between. Germline CDR1 KGHSH, CDR2 LQKENI. The CDR3 spells CASSLGRNTEAFF. As DNA, the CDR3 is TGTGCCAGCTCACTGGGGAGGAACACTGAAGCTTTCTTT.

This chain connects TRBV14 to TRBJ2-3; 10 nucleotides match TRBD2. The CDR3 spans 15 residues. Trimming removed 5 bases from V and 4 bases from J; junction bases left unmatched: 6. CDR1 and CDR2 (germline): SGHDN, FVKESK. CDR3 bases: TGTGCCAGCAGCTCCCTAGCGGGAGTTGCAGATACGCAGTATTTT. This sequence encodes CASSSLAGVADTQYF. The full variable domain, its missing parts supplied by reference TRBV14 and TRBJ2-3, is EAGVTQFPSHSVIEKGQTVTLRCDPISGHDNLYWYRRVMGKEIKFLLHFVKESKQDESGMPNNRFLAERTGGTYSTLKVQPAELEDSGVYFCASSSLAGVADTQYFGPGTRLTVL.

This chain links TRBV6-7 with TRBJ2-3; D gene uncertain. TRBV6-7 carries the ORF label, with uncertain function. Trimming shortened V by 4 bases and J by 6 bases, and 14 bases separated the two germline ends. CDR3 length: 14 amino acids. The DNA of the CDR3 is TGTGCCAGCAGTTCTCCGGGCCATCGGGATACGCAGTATTTT. Amino acids: CASSSPGHRDTQYF.

By sample share, this clone is large. This chain uses TRBV10-2 with TRBJ2-5; D is possibly TRBD2 (6 bases). The length of the CDR3 is 13 residues. Per germline, CDR1 WSHSY and CDR2 SAAADI. V dropped 4 bases and J dropped 5 bases, with 11 bases sitting between them. CDR3 coding DNA: TGCGCCAGCAGTGTGGAGGGTTTGGAGACCCAGTACTTC. Translation gives CASSVEGLETQYF.

This clone turned up a few times. The chain links TRBV6-8 to TRBJ2-1, with a weak D call TRBD1 (5 bases). This CDR3 comprises 15 residues. V lost 0 bases, J lost 0 bases, and 6 bases lay in between. Germline CDR1 reads MNHGY; CDR2 reads SAAAGT. The CDR3 nucleotides read TGTGCCAGCAGTTACTCGGGGCCCTCCTACAATGAGCAGTTCTTC. Amino acids: CASSYSGPSYNEQFF.

This chain's CDR3 is CASSISPRASTEAFF. The CDR3 nucleotides are TGTGCCAGTAGTATATCACCCAGGGCGTCCACTGAAGCTTTCTTT. The V gene is TRBV19, the J gene TRBJ1-1; tentatively, D is TRBD1 (5 bases). Germline-derived CDR1 and CDR2 are LNHDA and SQIVND (reference sequence). The length of the CDR3 is 15 residues. Trimming cost V 2 bases and J 4 bases, with 14 bases left between them.

This chain links TRBV29-1 with TRBJ2-6; D might be TRBD1 or TRBD2, each matching 6 bases. The germline V gene has CDR1 SQVTM and CDR2 ANQGSEA. The length of the CDR3 is 14 residues. Deletions cut 4 bases from V and 0 bases from J, with 7 bases between. Written as DNA, the CDR3 is TGCAGCGTTGGGGGGGCCTCTGGGGCCAACGTCCTGACTTTC. This encodes CSVGGASGANVLTF.

The chain uses TRBV28 and TRBJ1-1, with D maybe TRBD1 (6 bases). The CDR3 extends over 13 amino acids. Trimming shortened V by 5 bases and J by 3 bases, and 10 bases separated the two germline ends. Germline V lookup: CDR1 MDHEN, CDR2 SYDVKM. The CDR3 reads CASSTGRHTEAFF. The CDR3 DNA reads as TGTGCCAGCAGTACAGGGAGGCACACTGAAGCTTTCTTT.